This T cell receptor beta chain was recorded in a study of blood T cell repertoires in COVID-19. Study in general: Samples representing acute and convalescent COVID-19 were sourced from the United States, Italy and Spain.

CDR1 and CDR2 from the germline V gene are MDHEN and SYDVKM. The CDR3 consists of 16 residues. V lost 4 bases to trimming and J lost 0 bases, with 16 bases between them. Using immunoSEQ multiplex PCR, the repertoire was profiled, and TCRdb retains in-frame clones only, with some absent. The sample gives roughly 200,000 clones, 65% to 90% of which show up once; 3.5% to 4.5% is in the top ten. Study members were between about 18 and 95 years old and lived in around 24 US regions. Sequences were obtained from PBMCs or T cells enriched from blood (not recorded which). The chain joins TRBV28 to TRBJ2-7; D perhaps matches TRBD2 (6 bases). This receptor was identified in a woman aged 35 to 49 with acute COVID-19. CDR3 region: CASSSPRLATSYEQYF. In nucleotides, the CDR3 is TGTGCCAGCAGTTCCCCCCGCCTAGCGACCTCCTACGAGCAGTACTTC. Complete variable domain (other parts from reference TRBV28 and TRBJ2-7): DVKVTQSSRYLVKRTGEKVFLECVQDMDHENMFWYRQDPGLGLRLIYFSYDVKMKEKGDIPEGYSVSREKKERFSLILESASTNQTSMYLCASSSPRLATSYEQYFGPGTRLTVT.